The 2 T cell receptor beta chains below were found in one sample sequenced in a study of cytomegalovirus exposure and HLA in healthy donors. PCR used 60 Vbeta primers and 13 Jbeta primers. Sequencing was performed with immunoSEQ multiplex PCR; in TCRdb, only in-frame clones are kept and a portion is missing. The sample contains some 200,000 clones, 70% of which appear only once. Material: PBMCs. The source is a middle-aged man in good health and CMV-seropositive.

The chain employs TRBV27 and TRBJ2-1; 11 nucleotides line up with TRBD2. V was pared by 1 base and J by 6 bases, with 5 bases of the junction left unmatched. CDR3 length: 16 amino acids. The germline gives CDR1 MNHEY, CDR2 SMNVEV (reference sequence). The CDR3 here is CASSLFGTSGRNEQFF. The CDR3 DNA reads TGTGCCAGCAGTTTATTCGGGACTAGCGGTCGCAATGAGCAGTTCTTC.

This clone was recorded a few times. V gene TRBV7-2 combines with J gene TRBJ2-1; TRBD2 might be the D (5 bases). The CDR3 loop spans 13 amino acids. The V gene's germline CDR1 is SGHTA and CDR2 FQGNSA. The germline V and J ends were trimmed by 3 bases and 8 bases, with 11 bases remaining between them. The CDR3 DNA follows: TGTGCCAGCAGCTTGGTAGTCGGGGATGAGCAGTTCTTC. It yields the protein CASSLVVGDEQFF.